Listed here are 4 T cell receptor beta chains from one sample, sequenced in a study of beta chain features in type 1 diabetes. Antigens for these TCRs are unknown. Study-level points and caveats: TCRB CDR3 length was moderately but significantly reduced in all four CD4+ subsets of Type 1 diabetes patients.

Isolated RNA was reverse transcribed in full, so expressed TCRB transcripts were sequenced. Clones were read by immunoSEQ multiplex PCR, and TCRdb kept only the in-frame ones, dropping some. The table lists 350,000 to 450,000 clones, approximately 12% of them singletons. Sequencing was done on a sample of naive CD4+ T cells from blood. The receptors shown here come from a woman aged 18-30 years with type 1 diabetes.

The chain couples TRBV5-1 to TRBJ2-3, with TRBD2 as a possible D gene (5 bases). The CDR3 is made up of 14 amino acids. Per germline, CDR1 SGHRS and CDR2 YFSETQ. V dropped 4 bases and J dropped 4 bases, with 13 bases sitting between them. In nucleotides, the CDR3 is TGCGCCAGCAGCCCCACGACTACCGCAGATACGCAGTATTTT. This gives the protein CASSPTTTADTQYF.

The CDR3 DNA follows: TGCGCCAGCAGTCGCGGCTCTGGGGAGACCCAGTACTTC. Amino acid sequence: CASSRGSGETQYF. The V and J genes are TRBV23-1 and TRBJ2-5; unclear D gene. Being an ORF, TRBV23-1 has a function that is uncertain. V lost 4 bases and J 5 bases, leaving 11 bases between the germline ends. The CDR3 totals 13 residues.

The genes are TRBV9 and TRBJ2-1; 8 positions agree with TRBD2. Germline V lookup: CDR1 SGDLS, CDR2 YYNGEE. CDR3 length: 15 amino acids. The V gene end was trimmed by 3 bases and the J gene end by 3 bases; junction bases not matched to a gene: 5. The CDR3, as DNA: TGTGCCAGCAGCGGGGGACTAGAAGTCTACAATGAGCAGTTCTTC. It codes for CASSGGLEVYNEQFF.

This chain uses TRBV2 with TRBJ2-1; 7 positions match TRBD1. Germline CDR1 and CDR2: SNHLY and FYNNEI. The CDR3 consists of 15 residues. Unmatched junction bases numbered 5, after V lost 6 bases and J lost 0 bases. CDR3: CASSARTGSYNEQFF. The CDR3 coding sequence is TGTGCCAGCAGCGCGCGGACAGGCTCCTACAATGAGCAGTTCTTC.